This T cell receptor beta chain was sequenced during a study of T-cell reconstitution after alpha-beta-depleted transplantation in children. TCRbeta library construction was performed incorporating unique molecular identifiers. MiXCR, run by TCRdb on the PCR reads, gives a single entry per CDR3 protein. The sample includes around 370,000 distinct CDR3 sequences, under 13% of them seen just once. In its sample, this clonotype was seen a few times. Germline V gene sequence: CDR1 SQVTM, CDR2 ANQGSEA. The CDR3 runs to 14 residues. The germline V and J ends were trimmed by 6 bases and 2 bases, with 16 bases remaining between them.

The clonotype comes from a human donor who donated a stem cell graft to a child with acute lymphoblastic leukemia. The specimen was PBMCs from the stem cell graft donor, collected from the stem cell graft. This chain connects TRBV29-1 to TRBJ1-2; D perhaps matches TRBD1 (5 bases). The CDR3 region is CSVRFRRTNYGYTF. The CDR3 DNA follows: TGCAGCGTCCGTTTTAGAAGGACAAACTATGGCTACACCTTC.